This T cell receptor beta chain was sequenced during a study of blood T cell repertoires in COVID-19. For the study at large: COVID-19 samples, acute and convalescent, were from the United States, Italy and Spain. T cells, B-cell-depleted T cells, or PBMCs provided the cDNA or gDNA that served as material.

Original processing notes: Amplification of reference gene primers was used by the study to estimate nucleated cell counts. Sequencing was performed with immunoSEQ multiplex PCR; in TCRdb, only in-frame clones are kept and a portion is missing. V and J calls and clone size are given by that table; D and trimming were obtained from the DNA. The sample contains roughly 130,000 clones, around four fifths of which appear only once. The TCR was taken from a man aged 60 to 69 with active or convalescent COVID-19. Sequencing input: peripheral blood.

The CDR3 sequence: CASSPRLAGDTDTQYF. As DNA, the CDR3 is TGTGCCAGCAGCCCCCGACTAGCGGGAGACACAGATACGCAGTATTTT. The chain has TRBV7-6 and TRBJ2-3; 12 bases are shared with TRBD2. CDR1 is SGHVS and CDR2 is FNYEAQ in the germline V gene. Losses at the gene ends were 5 bases for V and 2 bases for J; bases not matched to a gene: 5. This CDR3 comprises 16 residues.